These 2 T cell receptor beta chains were sequenced from one sample in a study of T and B cells in COVID-19 patients. TRB was amplified from about 250-500 ng of blood genomic DNA. BIOMED2 TRB-A/B primer pools were used in multiplex TRB PCR. TCRdb re-called the multiplex PCR reads with MiXCR, one entry per CDR3 protein. The sample lists 7,500 to 9,500 distinct CDR3 sequences, roughly 28% occurring once. The material sequenced was blood. The source of these receptors is a human donor who had recovered from COVID-19.

This clonotype showed up just a few times. The rearrangement joins TRBV6-6 to TRBJ1-2; a weak D match, TRBD1 (5 bases). This CDR3 is built from 15 residues. Germline CDR1 is MNHNY and CDR2 is SVGAGI (reference sequence). V was cut by 6 bases and J by 4 bases, with 18 bases left in between. The chain's CDR3 is CASSESGPKLYGYTF. CDR3 DNA: TGTGCCAGCAGCGAATCGGGACCCAAGCTCTATGGCTACACCTTC.

The V and J genes are TRBV4-2 and TRBJ2-5, with TRBD2 matching over 11 bases. CDR3 size: 16 residues. Trimming cost V 0 bases and J 9 bases; bases outside gene matches: 9. Germline V gene lookup returns CDR1 LGHNA and CDR2 YNFKEQ. The DNA of the CDR3 is TGTGCCAGCAGCCAAGATACTAGCGGGGGCCTTGGGGCCCAGTACTTC. Protein product: CASSQDTSGGLGAQYF.